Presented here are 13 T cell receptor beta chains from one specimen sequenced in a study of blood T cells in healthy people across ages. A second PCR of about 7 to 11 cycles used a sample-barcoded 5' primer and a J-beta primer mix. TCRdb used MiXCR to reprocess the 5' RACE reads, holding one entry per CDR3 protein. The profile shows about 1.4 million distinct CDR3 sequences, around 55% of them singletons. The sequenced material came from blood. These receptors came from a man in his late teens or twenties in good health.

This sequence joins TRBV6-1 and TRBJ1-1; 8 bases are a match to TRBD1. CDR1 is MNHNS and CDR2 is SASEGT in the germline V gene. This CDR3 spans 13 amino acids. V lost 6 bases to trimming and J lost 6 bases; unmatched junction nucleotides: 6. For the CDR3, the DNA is TGTGCCAGCAGGGCACCGGGACAGGCTGAAGCTTTCTTT. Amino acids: CASRAPGQAEAFF.

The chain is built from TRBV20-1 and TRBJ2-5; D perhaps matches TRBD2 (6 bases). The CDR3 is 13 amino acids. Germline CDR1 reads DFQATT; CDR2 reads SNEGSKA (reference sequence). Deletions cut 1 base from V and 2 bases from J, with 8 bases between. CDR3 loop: CSARAAGQETQYF. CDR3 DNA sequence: TGCAGTGCTAGAGCTGCGGGGCAAGAGACCCAGTACTTC.

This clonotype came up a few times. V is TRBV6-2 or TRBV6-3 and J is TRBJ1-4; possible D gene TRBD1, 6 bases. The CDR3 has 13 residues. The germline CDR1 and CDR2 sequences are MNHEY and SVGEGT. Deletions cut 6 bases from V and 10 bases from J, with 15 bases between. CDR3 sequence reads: CASRTTGGGKLFF. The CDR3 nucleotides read TGTGCCAGCAGGACCACCGGAGGGGGAAAACTGTTTTTT.

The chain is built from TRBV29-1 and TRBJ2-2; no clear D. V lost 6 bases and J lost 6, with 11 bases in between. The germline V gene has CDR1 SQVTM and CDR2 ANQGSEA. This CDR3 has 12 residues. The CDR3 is CSVVRAPGELFF. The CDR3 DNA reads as TGCAGCGTCGTGAGAGCCCCCGGGGAGCTGTTTTTT.

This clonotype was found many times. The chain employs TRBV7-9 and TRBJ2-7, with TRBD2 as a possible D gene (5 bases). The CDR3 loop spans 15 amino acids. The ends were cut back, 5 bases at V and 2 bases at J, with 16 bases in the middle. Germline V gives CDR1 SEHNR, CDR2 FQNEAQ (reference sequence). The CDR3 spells CASSLGGPLPYEQYF. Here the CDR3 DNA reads TGTGCCAGCAGCCTTGGCGGGCCGCTACCCTACGAGCAGTACTTC.

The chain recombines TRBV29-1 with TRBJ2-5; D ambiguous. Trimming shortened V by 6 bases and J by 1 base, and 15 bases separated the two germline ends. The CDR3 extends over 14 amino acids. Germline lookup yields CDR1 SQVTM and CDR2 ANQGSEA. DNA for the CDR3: TGCAGCGTCCGTAGACGGCGGCCCCAAGAGACCCAGTACTTC. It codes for CSVRRRRPQETQYF.

CDR3 loop: CASSLTSPYYNEQFF. The CDR3 nucleotides read TGTGCCAGCAGTTTGACTAGCCCATACTACAATGAGCAGTTCTTC. This sequence joins TRBV6-5 and TRBJ2-1; TRBD2 matches 7 bases. Germline V gene lookup returns CDR1 MNHEY and CDR2 SVGAGI. The junction had 6 bases not matched to a gene; V was cut back by 4 bases and J by 3 bases. The CDR3 has 15 amino acids.

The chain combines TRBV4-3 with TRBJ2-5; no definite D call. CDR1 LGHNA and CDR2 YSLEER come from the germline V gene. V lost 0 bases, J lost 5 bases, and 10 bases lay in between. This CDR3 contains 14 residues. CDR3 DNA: TGCGCCAGCAGCCAAGAGGCTTACTGGGAGACCCAGTACTTC. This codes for CASSQEAYWETQYF.

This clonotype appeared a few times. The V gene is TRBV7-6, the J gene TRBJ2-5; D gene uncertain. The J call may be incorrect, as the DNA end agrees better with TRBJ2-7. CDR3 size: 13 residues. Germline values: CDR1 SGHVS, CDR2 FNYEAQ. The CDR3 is CASSLEPNYEQYF. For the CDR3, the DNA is TGTGCCAGCAGCTTAGAGCCAAACTACGAGCAGTACTTC.

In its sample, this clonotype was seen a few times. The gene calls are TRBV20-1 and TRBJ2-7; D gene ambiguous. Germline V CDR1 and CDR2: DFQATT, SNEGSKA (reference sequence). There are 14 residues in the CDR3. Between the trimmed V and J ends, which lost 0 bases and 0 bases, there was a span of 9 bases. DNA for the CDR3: TGCAGTGCTAGAGACCGAAGAACCTCCTACGAGCAGTACTTC. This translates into CSARDRRTSYEQYF.

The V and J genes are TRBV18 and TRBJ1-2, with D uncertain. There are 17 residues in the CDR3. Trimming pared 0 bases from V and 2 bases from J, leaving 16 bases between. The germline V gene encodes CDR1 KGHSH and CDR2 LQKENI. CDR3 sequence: CASSPPFAGKGNYGYTF. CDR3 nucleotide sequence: TGTGCCAGCTCACCACCGTTTGCGGGAAAAGGGAACTATGGCTACACCTTC.

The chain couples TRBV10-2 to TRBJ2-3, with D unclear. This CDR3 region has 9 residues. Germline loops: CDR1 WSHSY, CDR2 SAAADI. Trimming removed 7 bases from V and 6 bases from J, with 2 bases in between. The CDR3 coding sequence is TGCGCCAGCATCGATACGCAGTATTTT. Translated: CASIDTQYF.

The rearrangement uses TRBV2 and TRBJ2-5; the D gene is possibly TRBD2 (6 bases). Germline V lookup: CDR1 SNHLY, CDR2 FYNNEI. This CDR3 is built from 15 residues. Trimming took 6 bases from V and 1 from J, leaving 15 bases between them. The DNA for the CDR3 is TGTGCCAGCAGGATCAATTTAGCGGCCCAAGAGACCCAGTACTTC. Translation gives CASRINLAAQETQYF.